Listed below are T cell receptor beta chains from one sample, sequenced in a study of response to subunit inactivated influenza vaccine. A single record per CDR3 protein comes from TCRdb applying MiXCR to the RT-PCR reads. The sample lists about 700,000 distinct CDR3 sequences, 15% to 17% seen once, with around 10% in the top ten. The source was PBMCs from blood, collected 11 to 12 days after vaccination. These receptors were obtained from a man aged 50 to 60 who received an inactivated influenza vaccine. The CDR3 runs from the conserved cysteine through the conserved F or W.

V,J,CDR3
TRBV4-3,TRBJ2-1,CASSQEVSTHNEQFF
TRBV2,TRBJ2-1,CASTETPRGEQFF
TRBV12-3/TRBV12-4,TRBJ2-2,CASSLGFSGRNTGELFF
TRBV20-1,TRBJ2-1,CSASSSGRVNEQFF
TRBV5-1,TRBJ2-1,CASSFREYNEQFF
TRBV20-1,TRBJ2-3,CSAVILGQGAGFFTDTQYF
TRBV3-1,TRBJ2-1,CASSQRRQGNEQFF
TRBV6-1,TRBJ2-3,CASSPGLKSDTQYF
TRBV6-2/TRBV6-3,TRBJ1-1,CASSYGAEAFF
TRBV27,TRBJ2-2,CASSTRLAGGSNTGELFF
TRBV20-1,TRBJ2-1,CSASTSGRAWLDEQFF
TRBV6-5,TRBJ2-5,CASSYTGQGQETQYF
TRBV20-1,TRBJ2-3,CSASHSAEDTQYF
TRBV12-3/TRBV12-4,TRBJ1-5,CASSRTDANQPQHF
TRBV12-3/TRBV12-4,TRBJ2-3,CASKTTTTTDTQYF
TRBV18,TRBJ2-2,CASSPPGTVGTGELFF
TRBV7-2,TRBJ2-5,CASSLASVGQGETQYF
TRBV9,TRBJ1-2,CASSVVGGGYTF
TRBV5-1,TRBJ2-3,CASSAGTGATDTQYF
TRBV12-3/TRBV12-4,TRBJ2-1,CASSWGTVTNEQFF
TRBV5-1,TRBJ2-5,CASRRFSGGTLQETQYF
TRBV19,TRBJ2-1,CASSPGTRYNEQFF
TRBV30,TRBJ1-1,CANEPGPMNTEAFF
TRBV7-9,TRBJ2-5,CASSLAGRGGGETQYF
TRBV20-1,TRBJ1-2,CSARDGRGPNGYTF
TRBV7-2,TRBJ2-6,CASSPGVVGTGANVLTF
TRBV14,TRBJ2-1,CASRPGLANNEQFF
TRBV7-9,TRBJ2-7,CASSEKMGHNYEQYF
TRBV7-3,TRBJ1-5,CASSLPTCHRQGSHSNQPQHF
TRBV7-9,TRBJ2-1,CASSSQSRTEQFF